What follows are 20 T cell receptor beta chains derived from one specimen sequenced in a study of cytomegalovirus exposure and HLA in healthy donors (dated by TCRdb to the late 2010s). Library creation used the immunoSEQ multiplex PCR assay. A mixture of 60 forward primers for TCR Vbeta segments and 13 reverse primers for TCR Jbeta segments was used in the multiplex PCR. TCRdb retrieved this table from immuneACCESS and kept in-frame rearrangements only. Not all clones are present; in checked studies, unresolved V genes account for under half, and no reason is known for the remainder. The sample table records approximately 160,000 clones; roughly 80% of these occur just once. 0.35% to 0.4% of the sample is taken by the ten largest. The sample comprised PBMCs. The receptors were sampled from a boy aged 2 to 10 in good health and CMV-seronegative.

Turning to this clone: The sample contains more than one DNA sequence encoding this CDR3. The V call is TRBV5-1, the J call TRBJ2-3, with TRBD1 matching 9 bases. V shed 2 bases and J 2 bases; nucleotides not matched to a gene: 3. Germline CDR1 is SGHRS and CDR2 is YFSETQ. The CDR3 is made up of 15 amino acids. The chain's CDR3 is CASSLGQGNTDTQYF. CDR3 coding DNA: TGCGCCAGCAGCTTAGGACAGGGGAACACAGATACGCAGTATTTT.

This clone was picked up one time. The chain has TRBV14 and TRBJ2-7; 12 positions match TRBD2. CDR3 length: 15 residues. The J segment lost 4 bases and the V segment lost 4 bases, leaving 5 bases of the junction unmatched. Germline lookup yields CDR1 SGHDN and CDR2 FVKESK. The CDR3 loop reads CASSLGLAGRYEQYF. In nucleotides, the CDR3 is TGTGCCAGCAGCCTCGGACTAGCGGGAAGGTACGAGCAGTACTTC. The entire variable domain, with the rest obtained from reference TRBV14 and TRBJ2-7, is as follows: EAGVTQFPSHSVIEKGQTVTLRCDPISGHDNLYWYRRVMGKEIKFLLHFVKESKQDESGMPNNRFLAERTGGTYSTLKVQPAELEDSGVYFCASSLGLAGRYEQYFGPGTRLTVT.

This clone turned up a few times. V and J are TRBV7-6 and TRBJ2-7; TRBD2 agrees at 8 bases. Germline V CDR1 and CDR2: SGHVS, FNYEAQ. The CDR3 consists of 16 residues. V shed 1 base and J 6 bases; nucleotides not matched to a gene: 11. The CDR3 nucleotides are TGTGCCAGCAGCTTAGGGGGAATGACTAGCGTTGGCGAGCAGTACTTC. This encodes CASSLGGMTSVGEQYF.

The chain carries TRBV4-2 and TRBJ1-1; D gene ambiguous. V was trimmed by 0 bases and J by 2 bases, leaving 16 bases between them. CDR3 length: 17 amino acids. CDR1 LGHNA and CDR2 YNFKEQ come from the germline V gene. The CDR3 DNA sequence: TGTGCCAGCAGCCAAGATACCTTCACCGCGATTAACACTGAAGCTTTCTTT. It is translated as CASSQDTFTAINTEAFF.

V and J are TRBV9 and TRBJ2-1; TRBD2 agrees at 8 bases. Trimming at V came to 3 bases and at J to 2 bases, leaving 13 bases not matched to a gene. The CDR3 runs to 18 residues. CDR1 is SGDLS, CDR2 YYNGEE, per germline. CDR3 protein: CASSGGAGVGPPYNEQFF. In DNA, the CDR3 is TGTGCCAGCAGCGGAGGAGCGGGAGTTGGACCCCCCTACAATGAGCAGTTCTTC.

The chain carries TRBV18 and TRBJ2-5; tentatively, D is TRBD2 (5 bases). The CDR3 is 14 amino acids. V was cut by 4 bases and J by 5 bases, with 14 bases left in between. CDR1 KGHSH and CDR2 LQKENI come from the germline V gene. DNA for the CDR3: TGTGCCAGCTCACGACGGACTCCTCAGGAGACCCAGTACTTC. Translating it yields CASSRRTPQETQYF.

The chain recombines TRBV7-9 with TRBJ2-7; 8 nucleotides align to TRBD1. The germline gives CDR1 SEHNR, CDR2 FQNEAQ (reference sequence). After removal of 5 bases from V and 6 bases from J, the junction contained 6 bases not matched to a gene. The CDR3 has 13 amino acids. Here the CDR3 DNA reads TGTGCCAGCAGCACAATAGACAGGGGCGAGCAGTACTTC. Its translation: CASSTIDRGEQYF.

The CDR3 DNA sequence: TGTGCCAGCTCACCACCAGAGGGTTTCTACAATGAGCAGTTCTTC. Its protein is CASSPPEGFYNEQFF. V and J are TRBV18 and TRBJ2-1; TRBD2 is a possible D gene (5 bases). CDR3 size: 15 residues. Germline assignment: CDR1 KGHSH and CDR2 LQKENI. V lost 0 bases and J lost 3, with 9 bases in between.

The rearrangement joins TRBV7-6 to TRBJ1-2, with D maybe TRBD1 (6 bases). V was cut by 5 bases and J by 5 bases, with 15 bases left in between. CDR3 length: 14 amino acids. The germline CDR1 and CDR2 sequences are SGHVS and FNYEAQ. The chain's CDR3 is CASSPQGFLYGYTF. In nucleotides, the CDR3 is TGTGCCAGCAGCCCACAGGGTTTCCTATATGGCTACACCTTC.

The rearrangement uses TRBV2 and TRBJ2-1; 7 positions match TRBD2. V lost 5 bases, J lost 0 bases, and 4 bases stayed unmatched. Germline CDR1 SNHLY, CDR2 FYNNEI. CDR3 length: 15 amino acids. CDR3 sequence reads: CASSLAESSYNEQFF. CDR3 in DNA: TGTGCCAGCAGTCTAGCGGAGAGCTCCTACAATGAGCAGTTCTTC. The full variable domain, its missing parts supplied by reference TRBV2 and TRBJ2-1, is EPEVTQTPSHQVTQMGQEVILRCVPISNHLYFYWYRQILGQKVEFLVSFYNNEISEKSEIFDDQFSVERPDGSNFTLKIRSTKLEDSAMYFCASSLAESSYNEQFFGPGTRLTVL.

The chain employs TRBV5-1 and TRBJ2-7, with TRBD2 identical over 7 bases. The CDR3 is made up of 15 amino acids. Trimming removed 4 bases from V and 3 bases from J; junction bases left unmatched: 10. In germline, CDR1 is SGHRS, CDR2 YFSETQ. This CDR3 is CASSQGLLTHYEQYF. CDR3 in DNA: TGCGCCAGCAGCCAGGGACTACTGACGCACTACGAGCAGTACTTC.

The V call is TRBV5-1, the J call TRBJ2-3, with TRBD1 matching over 9 bases. The germline gives CDR1 SGHRS, CDR2 YFSETQ. The CDR3 spans 14 residues. V lost 9 bases and J lost 4; bases outside the gene matches: 9. The CDR3 protein is CATRTGAPPDTQYF. CDR3 DNA sequence: TGCGCCACCCGGACAGGGGCCCCCCCAGATACGCAGTATTTT.

The CDR3 region has the DNA TGTGCCAGCACCGAAGGGACTAGCGGGAATTACTTC. Translation: CASTEGTSGNYF. The V gene is TRBV6-5, the J gene TRBJ2-7; TRBD2 agrees at 13 bases. This CDR3 comprises 12 residues. The ends lost 7 bases at V and 13 bases at J; junction bases unmatched: 7. Germline assignment: CDR1 MNHEY and CDR2 SVGAGI.

The chain uses TRBV2 and TRBJ2-3; 7 bases map to TRBD2. Unmatched junction bases numbered 3, after V lost 2 bases and J lost 1 base. Germline loops: CDR1 SNHLY, CDR2 FYNNEI. The CDR3 contains 15 residues. The CDR3 DNA reads as TGTGCCAGCAGTGAACAAACTAGCGGCACAGATACGCAGTATTTT. It specifies CASSEQTSGTDTQYF.

This chain uses TRBV21-1 with TRBJ1-1; TRBD1 is the table's D call, not checked against the DNA. TRBV21-1 is a listed pseudogene. There are 16 residues in the CDR3. In DNA form, the CDR3 reads TGTGCCAGCAGCTTACAGGGTAGGCCGGTTGGCACTGAAGCTTTCTTT. Translating it yields CASSLQGRPVGTEAFF.

The chain recombines TRBV5-6 with TRBJ2-7; 9 nucleotides agree with TRBD1. Germline V gives CDR1 SGHDT, CDR2 YYEEEE. V dropped 3 bases and J dropped 3; count of bases not matched to a gene: 4. The CDR3 covers 14 residues. The CDR3 nucleotides are TGTGCCAGCAGCTCGGACAGGGGACGCTACGAGCAGTACTTC. Residues: CASSSDRGRYEQYF.

CDR3 DNA sequence: TGTGCCAGCAGCAGCCCGACAGGCGTCAACGAGCAGTACTTC. It yields the protein CASSSPTGVNEQYF. The chain employs TRBV7-9 and TRBJ2-7, with a tentative D call TRBD1 (6 bases). Trimming removed 5 bases at V and 5 bases at J, with 16 bases between. The V gene's germline CDR1 is SEHNR and CDR2 FQNEAQ (reference sequence). This CDR3 is 14 amino acids long. The entire variable domain, with the rest obtained from reference TRBV7-9 and TRBJ2-7, is as follows: DTGVSQNPRHKITKRGQNVTFRCDPISEHNRLYWYRQTLGQGPEFLTYFQNEAQLEKSRLLSDRFSAERPKGSFSTLEIQRTEQGDSAMYLCASSSPTGVNEQYFGPGTRLTVT.

V is TRBV9 and J is TRBJ2-5; 8 bases align to TRBD1. The V gene end was trimmed by 3 bases and the J gene end by 5 bases; junction bases not matched to a gene: 12. The CDR3 runs 16 residues. Germline lookup yields CDR1 SGDLS and CDR2 YYNGEE. The CDR3 DNA is TGTGCCAGCAGCGCATCGGACAGGGACTTGCGGGAGACCCAGTACTTC. Translation gives CASSASDRDLRETQYF. The full variable domain, in which reference TRBV9 and TRBJ2-5 provide the parts outside the CDR3, is DSGVTQTPKHLITATGQRVTLRCSPRSGDLSVYWYQQSLDQGLQFLIQYYNGEERAKGNILERFSAQQFPDLHSELNLSSLELGDSALYFCASSASDRDLRETQYFGPGTRLLVL.

This clone was picked up a small number of times. This chain joins TRBV4-1 and TRBJ2-7; 9 bases are shared with TRBD1. V gave up 4 bases and J gave up 0 bases; unmatched junction bases: 13. This CDR3 region has 18 residues. Looked up from germline, CDR1 is MGHRA and CDR2 is YSYEKL. The CDR3 loop reads CASSPIIAGTGSSYEQYF. The CDR3 nucleotides read TGCGCCAGCAGCCCCATCATTGCAGGGACAGGGAGCTCCTACGAGCAGTACTTC.

In this sample, this clone turned up a few times. The gene calls are TRBV4-2 and TRBJ2-1, with 8 positions matching TRBD2. From germline, CDR1 is LGHNA and CDR2 YNFKEQ. The CDR3 spans 16 residues. V dropped 0 bases and J dropped 3; count of bases not matched to a gene: 4. Here the CDR3 DNA reads TGTGCCAGCAGCCAAGATCCAGCGGGAGACTACAATGAGCAGTTCTTC. Translated: CASSQDPAGDYNEQFF.